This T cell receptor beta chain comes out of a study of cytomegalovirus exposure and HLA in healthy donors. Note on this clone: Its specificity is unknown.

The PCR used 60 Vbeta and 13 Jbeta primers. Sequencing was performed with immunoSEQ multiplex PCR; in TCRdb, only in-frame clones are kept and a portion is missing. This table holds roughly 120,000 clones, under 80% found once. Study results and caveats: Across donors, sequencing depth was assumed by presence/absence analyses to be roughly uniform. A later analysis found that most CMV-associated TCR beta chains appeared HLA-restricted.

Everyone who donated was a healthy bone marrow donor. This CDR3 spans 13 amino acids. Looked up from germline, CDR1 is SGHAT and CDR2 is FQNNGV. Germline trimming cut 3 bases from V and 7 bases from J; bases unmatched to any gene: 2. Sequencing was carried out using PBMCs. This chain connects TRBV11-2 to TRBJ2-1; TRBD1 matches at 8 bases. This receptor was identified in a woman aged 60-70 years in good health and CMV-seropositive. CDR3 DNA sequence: TGTGCCAGCAGCTTCCGGACAGGGAATGAGCAGTTCTTC. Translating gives CASSFRTGNEQFF.